These 7 T cell receptor beta chains came from one sample sequenced in a study of CD8 T cells in Susac syndrome (dated by TCRdb to the late 2010s). The protocol used for the library was the immunoSEQ multiplex PCR assay. RNA was extracted with the RNeasy kit and roughly 0.45 to 1 ug was reverse transcribed using random hexamers. TCRdb's own reprocessing of the public reads used fastp at Q25 and MiXCR and kept productive beta chains. Identical CDR3 proteins give one entry, which carries the most common genes and DNA. A total of tens of thousands of distinct CDR3 sequences appear in this sample, approximately 94% of them only once. The top ten constitute roughly 0.24% of the sample. Sequencing was carried out using CD8+ T cells from PBMCs. The receptor source for this set is a human donor in good health.

The rearrangement joins TRBV20-1 to TRBJ2-3; 9 bases line up with TRBD2. CDR1 DFQATT and CDR2 SNEGSKA come from the germline V gene (reference sequence). The junction had 7 bases not matched to a gene; V was cut back by 0 bases and J by 6 bases. The CDR3 is 15 residues long. This chain's CDR3 is CSARDDSGGSDTQYF. CDR3 nucleotides: TGCAGTGCTAGAGATGATAGCGGGGGTAGCGATACGCAGTATTTT.

The table lists this clonotype with a count of one. The V gene is TRBV15, the J gene TRBJ2-3, with D possibly being TRBD1 (6 bases). CDR1 and CDR2 from the germline V gene are LNHNV and YYDKDF (reference sequence). The CDR3 covers 17 residues. Trimming removed 1 base from V and 2 bases from J, with 16 bases in between. The CDR3 region is CATSRAPGYRDTDTQYF. CDR3 coding DNA: TGTGCCACCAGCAGAGCCCCGGGGTACAGGGACACAGATACGCAGTATTTT.

The genes are TRBV18 and TRBJ1-5, with D possibly TRBD1 on 6 matching bases. The CDR3 has 16 residues. Germline lookup yields CDR1 KGHSH and CDR2 LQKENI. Trimming shortened V by 0 bases and J by 5 bases, and 14 bases separated the two germline ends. CDR3 loop: CASSPPTWGADQPQHF. CDR3 DNA sequence: TGTGCCAGCTCACCACCGACGTGGGGGGCGGATCAGCCCCAGCATTTT. Looking up the rest from reference TRBV18 and TRBJ1-5 gives the full variable domain: NAGVMQNPRHLVRRRGQEARLRCSPMKGHSHVYWYRQLPEEGLKFMVYLQKENIIDESGMPKERFSAEFPKEGPSILRIQQVVRGDSAAYFCASSPPTWGADQPQHFGDGTRLSIL.

The rearrangement uses TRBV18 and TRBJ1-5; D unclear. CDR1 is KGHSH, CDR2 LQKENI, per germline. The CDR3 loop spans 12 amino acids. Trimming shortened V by 6 bases and J by 5 bases, and 8 bases separated the two germline ends. The CDR3: CASSPTDQPQHF. The CDR3 coding sequence is TGTGCCAGCTCGCCTACCGATCAGCCCCAGCATTTT.

V is TRBV24-1 and J is TRBJ2-2; D not certain. Germline lookup yields CDR1 KGHDR and CDR2 SFDVKD. The V gene lost 3 bases and the J gene lost 5 bases, with 9 bases spanning the gap. The CDR3 covers 14 residues. The CDR3 nucleotides are TGTGCCACCAGTGATACGGACGGTACCGGGGAGCTGTTTTTT. The encoded protein is CATSDTDGTGELFF.

This clonotype occurred once. The chain joins TRBV20-1 to TRBJ1-5; 8 nucleotides match TRBD1. CDR3 length: 17 residues. Germline V gene sequence: CDR1 DFQATT, CDR2 SNEGSKA (reference sequence). V lost 1 base to trimming and J lost 0 bases; unmatched junction nucleotides: 8. CDR3 nucleotide sequence: TGCAGTGCTAGAGTCGGACAGGGAGGGTATAGCAATCAGCCCCAGCATTTT. Residues: CSARVGQGGYSNQPQHF.

This rearrangement joins TRBV4-2 to TRBJ1-2; 9 nucleotides match TRBD1. Germline V gene lookup returns CDR1 LGHNA and CDR2 YNFKEQ. Trimming removed 4 bases from V and 6 bases from J; junction bases left unmatched: 3. This CDR3 is built from 13 residues. CDR3 protein: CASSPRTGDGYTF. CDR3 nucleotides: TGTGCCAGCAGCCCGAGGACAGGGGATGGCTACACCTTC.